This TCR beta chain was observed in a study of PD-L1 blockade in urothelial cancer. In the study overall: Males with bladder-origin urothelial cancer constituted about nine tenths of the roughly 29 patients. The number of prior chemotherapy regimens per patient was 0 to 3.

This CDR3 spans 15 amino acids. The germline V gene has CDR1 MNHNY and CDR2 SVGAGI (reference sequence). V lost 4 bases, J lost 4 bases, and 5 bases stayed unmatched. Time point indicated: peripheral blood 6 weeks after treatment start. TCRdb's copy holds only in-frame clones and misses some; the assay was immunoSEQ multiplex PCR. The table has around 69,000 clones, around 90% seen once. The origin of this receptor is a woman at least 80 years old with urothelial cancer. The specimen comprised PBMCs, sampled around atezolizumab (anti-PD-L1) treatment. V and J are TRBV6-6 and TRBJ1-5, with 9 bases lining up with TRBD1. The CDR3: CASSWRTGVNQPQHF. In DNA form, the CDR3 reads TGTGCCAGCAGTTGGAGGACAGGGGTAAATCAGCCCCAGCATTTT.